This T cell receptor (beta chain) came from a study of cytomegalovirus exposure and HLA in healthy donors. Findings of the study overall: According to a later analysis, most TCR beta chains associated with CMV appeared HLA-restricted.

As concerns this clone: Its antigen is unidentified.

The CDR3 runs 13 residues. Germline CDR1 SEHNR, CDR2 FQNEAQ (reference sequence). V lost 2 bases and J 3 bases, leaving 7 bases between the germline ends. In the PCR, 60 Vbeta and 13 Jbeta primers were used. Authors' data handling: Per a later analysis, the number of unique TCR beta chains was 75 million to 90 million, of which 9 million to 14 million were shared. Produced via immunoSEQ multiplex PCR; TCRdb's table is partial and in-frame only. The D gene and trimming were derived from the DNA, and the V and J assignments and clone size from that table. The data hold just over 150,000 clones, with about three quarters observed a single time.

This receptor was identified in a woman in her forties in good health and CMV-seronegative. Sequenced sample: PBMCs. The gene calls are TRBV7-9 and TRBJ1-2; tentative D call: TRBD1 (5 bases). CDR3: CASSLSGDYGYTF. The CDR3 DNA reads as TGTGCCAGCAGCTTATCGGGGGACTATGGCTACACCTTC.